This TCR beta chain was identified in a study of control samples from healthy donors and cancer patients. The table lists this clone with a count of one. Produced via immunoSEQ multiplex PCR; TCRdb's table is partial and in-frame only. Of 80,000 or so clones listed, roughly 94% are singletons. The CDR3 sequence is 17 residues long. Trimming cost V 3 bases and J 7 bases; bases outside gene matches: 13. From germline, CDR1 is SGHTA and CDR2 FQGTGA. The rearrangement uses TRBV7-3 and TRBJ2-2, with TRBD2 matching over 8 bases. The origin of this receptor is a woman in her 40s in good health. Sequences were obtained from blood. DNA of the CDR3: TGTGCCAGCAGCTTGATATTGGGACTAGAGAATAACGGGGAGCTGTTTTTT. Amino acids: CASSLILGLENNGELFF.